The clone carrying this TCR beta chain has only a few counts. The source of the sample is a study of blood T cells in healthy people across ages. PCR was performed a second time for roughly 7 to 12 cycles using a sample-barcoded 5' primer and a J-beta primer mix. TCRdb ran MiXCR on the 5' RACE reads and lists one entry per CDR3 protein. The repertoire includes under 1 million distinct CDR3 sequences, under 55% of them detected once, and around 21% sits in the top ten. The germline CDR1 and CDR2 sequences are DFQATT and SNEGSKA (reference sequence). The ends were cut back, 1 base at V and 3 bases at J, with 15 bases in the middle. This CDR3 spans 15 amino acids.

Sequenced sample: blood. This receptor was taken from a man in his sixties in good health. V and J are TRBV20-1 and TRBJ1-2; D is unresolved. This CDR3 reads CSARVKGRRHYGYTF. The DNA of the CDR3 is TGCAGTGCTAGAGTTAAGGGCCGGCGCCACTATGGCTACACCTTC.